This TCR beta chain was sequenced in a study of molecular identifiers for immune sequencing clone quantification. Study-level background: The replicates split RNA from roughly 20,000 or 100,000 naive CD8 cells five ways and sequenced four. Findings and caveats of the study: More than 99% of effector molecules, versus under 1% of naive-cell molecules, belonged to clones above 20 RNA copies. Investigators reportedly could detect spiked Jurkat TCR RNA from one cell among approximately 930,000 naive cells.

Germline loops: CDR1 SGDLS, CDR2 YYNGEE. The CDR3 sequence is 14 residues long. Trimming cost V 0 bases and J 1 base, with 7 bases left between them. TCRdb ran MiXCR on the PCR reads and lists one entry per CDR3 protein. This sample has around 460,000 distinct CDR3 sequences, with 25% found just once. This clonotype was picked up many times. Its antigen is undetermined. A CD8+CD4-CCR7+CD45RA+ gate was used to sort naive CD8 T cells. The sequencing sample was made of naive CD8+ T cells from blood, with Jurkat cell RNA spiked in. Specified subset: FACS-sorted CD8+CD4-CCR7+CD45RA+ naive T cells. The TCR was taken from a human donor in good health. Some libraries in this study had Jurkat cell RNA spiked in. The J gene is TRBJ2-5, the V gene TRBV9; D gene ambiguous. The CDR3 region is CASSVGYGQETQYF. As DNA, the CDR3 is TGTGCCAGCAGCGTAGGGTACGGCCAAGAGACCCAGTACTTC.